One sample yielded the 2 T cell receptor beta chains listed below, sequenced in a study of blood T cell repertoires in COVID-19. Sequencing was performed with immunoSEQ multiplex PCR; in TCRdb, only in-frame clones are kept and a portion is missing. The table shows 210,000 or so clones, with almost 85% occurring only once. The sequencing sample was made of peripheral blood. These receptors all stem from a woman aged 50 to 60 with active or convalescent COVID-19.

This rearrangement joins TRBV14 to TRBJ1-1, with 7 bases lining up with TRBD1. This CDR3 region has 13 residues. Unmatched junction bases numbered 10, after V lost 5 bases and J lost 10 bases. Germline V gene data show CDR1 as SGHDN and CDR2 as FVKESK. For the CDR3, the DNA is TGTGCCAGCAGCACAGCCGACAGGGTTACAGCTTTCTTT. It yields the protein CASSTADRVTAFF.

In its sample, this clone was seen a few times. The J gene is TRBJ2-2, the V gene TRBV5-4; D ambiguous. Germline lookup yields CDR1 SGHNT and CDR2 YYREEE (reference sequence). CDR3 length equals 15 residues. The V gene lost 2 bases and the J gene lost 0 bases, with 8 bases spanning the gap. CDR3: CASSFVVANTGELFF. The CDR3 coding sequence is TGTGCCAGCAGCTTCGTAGTTGCGAACACCGGGGAGCTGTTTTTT.